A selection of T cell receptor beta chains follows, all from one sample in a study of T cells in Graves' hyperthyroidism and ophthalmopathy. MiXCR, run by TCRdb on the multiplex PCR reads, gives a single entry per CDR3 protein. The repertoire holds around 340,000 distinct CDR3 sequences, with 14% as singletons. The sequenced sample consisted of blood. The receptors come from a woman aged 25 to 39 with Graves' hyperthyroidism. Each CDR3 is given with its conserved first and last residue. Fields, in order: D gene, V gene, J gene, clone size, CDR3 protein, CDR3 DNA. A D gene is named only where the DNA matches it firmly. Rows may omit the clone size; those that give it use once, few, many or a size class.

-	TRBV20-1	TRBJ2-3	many	CSAAVGVHTQYF	TGCAGTGCTGCCGTGGGGGTTCATACGCAGTATTTT
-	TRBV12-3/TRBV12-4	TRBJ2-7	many	CASRYADGSYEQYF	TGTGCCAGCCGATACGCGGACGGTTCCTACGAGCAGTACTTC
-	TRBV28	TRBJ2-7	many	CASSFGVSYEQYF	TGTGCCAGCAGTTTTGGGGTATCCTACGAGCAGTACTTC
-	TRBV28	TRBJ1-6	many	CASSLNGLNSPLHF	TGTGCCAGCAGCCTGAACGGATTAAATTCACCCCTCCACTTT
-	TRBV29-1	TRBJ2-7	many	CSVAGDGESYEQYF	TGCAGCGTTGCCGGGGACGGGGAGTCCTACGAGCAGTACTTC
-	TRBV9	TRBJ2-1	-	CASSAQPGPTNNEQFF	TGTGCCAGCAGCGCCCAGCCGGGACCCACGAACAATGAGCAGTTCTTC
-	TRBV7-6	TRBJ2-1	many	CASSRGTKQDNEQFF	TGTGCCAGCAGCCGGGGGACCAAGCAGGACAATGAGCAGTTCTTC
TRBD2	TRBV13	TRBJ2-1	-	CASSPGTSGANNEQFF	TGTGCCAGCAGCCCCGGGACTAGCGGGGCAAACAATGAGCAGTTCTTC
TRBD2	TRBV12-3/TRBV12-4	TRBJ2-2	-	CASSPLAGSTGELFF	TGTGCCAGCAGCCCGCTAGCGGGTTCGACCGGGGAGCTGTTTTTT
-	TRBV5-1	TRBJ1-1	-	CASSPQANTEAFF	TGCGCCAGCAGCCCTCAAGCGAACACTGAAGCTTTCTTT
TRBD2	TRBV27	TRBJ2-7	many	CASSSAGVTYEQYF	TGTGCCAGCAGTTCGGCGGGAGTCACCTACGAGCAGTACTTC
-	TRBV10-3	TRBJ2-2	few	CAIRGLTGELFF	TGTGCCATCAGGGGGCTCACCGGGGAGCTGTTTTTT
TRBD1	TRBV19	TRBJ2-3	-	CASRLAGGWTDTQYF	TGTGCCAGTAGGCTCGCAGGGGGATGGACAGATACGCAGTATTTT
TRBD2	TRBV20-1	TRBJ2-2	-	CGARDLAGGELFF	TGCGGTGCTAGAGACCTAGCGGGCGGGGAGCTGTTTTTT
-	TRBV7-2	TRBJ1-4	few	CASSLGWGNEKLFF	TGTGCCAGCAGCTTGGGGTGGGGGAATGAAAAACTGTTTTTT
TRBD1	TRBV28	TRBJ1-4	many	CASSLSPSRGFGRGEKLFF	TGTGCCAGCAGTTTATCCCCTTCCAGGGGGTTTGGCCGTGGAGAAAAACTGTTTTTT
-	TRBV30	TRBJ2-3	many	CAWSVAFAGVLDTQYF	TGTGCCTGGAGTGTTGCTTTTGCTGGAGTTTTGGATACGCAGTATTTT
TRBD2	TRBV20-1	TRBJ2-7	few	CSARSGLAGGGGSYEQYF	TGCAGTGCTAGATCGGGACTAGCGGGAGGGGGAGGCTCCTACGAGCAGTACTTC
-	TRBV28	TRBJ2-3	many	CASSFQDRLPRDTQYF	TGTGCCAGCAGTTTTCAGGACAGACTTCCTAGGGATACGCAGTATTTT
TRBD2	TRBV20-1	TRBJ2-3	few	CSAEGLAVSTDTQYF	TGCAGTGCTGAAGGACTAGCGGTGAGCACAGATACGCAGTATTTT
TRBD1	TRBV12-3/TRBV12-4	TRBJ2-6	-	CARSLPGQGDGANVLTF	TGTGCCAGAAGTCTTCCGGGACAGGGGGACGGGGCCAACGTCCTGACTTTC
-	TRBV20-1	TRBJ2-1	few	CSARKGNEQFF	TGCAGTGCTAGAAAGGGCAATGAGCAGTTCTTC
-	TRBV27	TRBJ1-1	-	CASSSEYMNTEAFF	TGTGCCAGCAGCTCAGAATACATGAACACTGAAGCTTTCTTT
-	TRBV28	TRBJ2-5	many	CASNSPGSAQETQYF	TGTGCCAGCAACTCCCCGGGGTCAGCCCAAGAGACCCAGTACTTC
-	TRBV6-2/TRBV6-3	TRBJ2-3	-	CASSYSADRDTQYF	TGTGCCAGCAGTTACAGCGCCGACAGGGATACGCAGTATTTT
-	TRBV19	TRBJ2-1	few	CATQRGQTSYNEQFF	TGTGCCACCCAGCGGGGACAGACCTCCTACAATGAGCAGTTCTTC
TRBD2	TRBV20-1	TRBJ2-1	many	CSASTSGIYNEQFF	TGCAGTGCTAGTACTAGCGGGATTTACAATGAGCAGTTCTTC
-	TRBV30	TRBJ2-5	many	CAWSVPSETQYF	TGTGCCTGGAGTGTTCCATCAGAGACCCAGTACTTC
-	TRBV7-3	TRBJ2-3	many	CASSLYRGVLPDTRYF	TGTGCCAGCAGCTTATACAGAGGAGTCCTTCCAGATACGCGGTATTTT
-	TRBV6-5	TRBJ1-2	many	CASSYSRRLRGALNYGYTF	TGTGCCAGCAGTTACTCTCGGCGATTGAGGGGCGCCCTTAACTATGGCTACACCTTC
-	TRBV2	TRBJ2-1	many	CASSVLNEQFF	TGTGCCAGCAGTGTTCTCAATGAGCAGTTCTTC
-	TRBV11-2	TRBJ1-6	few	CASSRKAEHSPLHF	TGTGCCAGCAGCCGCAAAGCAGAACATTCACCCCTCCACTTT
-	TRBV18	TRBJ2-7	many	CASSPFTADEQYF	TGTGCCAGCTCACCATTTACAGCAGACGAGCAGTACTTC
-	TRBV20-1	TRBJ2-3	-	CSARDPLATDTQYF	TGCAGTGCTAGAGATCCACTCGCCACAGATACGCAGTATTTT
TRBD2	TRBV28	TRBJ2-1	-	CASSLALTSGPLNEQFF	TGTGCCAGCAGTTTAGCCCTAACTAGCGGGCCTCTCAATGAGCAGTTCTTC
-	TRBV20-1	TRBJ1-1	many	CVPERGDTEAFF	TGCGTACCGGAGCGGGGGGACACTGAAGCTTTCTTT
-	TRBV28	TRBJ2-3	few	CASSEVTGVPSTTEGQYF	TGTGCCAGCAGCGAGGTAACGGGGGTCCCGTCGACGACTGAGGGGCAGTATTTT
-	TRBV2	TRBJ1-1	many	CASRGEVGLTEAFF	TGTGCCAGCAGGGGGGAGGTCGGTTTGACTGAAGCTTTCTTT
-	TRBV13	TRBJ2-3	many	CASTPPRDQKHTDTQYF	TGTGCCAGCACCCCTCCCCGGGACCAGAAGCACACAGATACGCAGTATTTT
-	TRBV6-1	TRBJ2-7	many	CASSDKLRSSYEQYF	TGTGCCAGCAGTGACAAGCTGAGGAGCTCCTACGAGCAGTACTTC
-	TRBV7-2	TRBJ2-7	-	CASTTDSGSYEQYF	TGTGCCAGCACAACCGATAGCGGATCCTACGAGCAGTACTTC
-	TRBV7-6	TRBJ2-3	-	CASSLPVGGSTDTQYF	TGTGCCAGCAGCTTGCCGGTGGGGGGAAGCACAGATACGCAGTATTTT
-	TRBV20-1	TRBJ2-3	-	CSADALASSTDTQYF	TGCAGTGCTGATGCCCTCGCGTCCAGCACAGATACGCAGTATTTT
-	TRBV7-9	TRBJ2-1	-	CASSQTGGTASYNEQFF	TGTGCCAGCAGCCAAACCGGCGGGACGGCCTCCTACAATGAGCAGTTCTTC
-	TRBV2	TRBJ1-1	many	CASSGVRYPEAFF	TGTGCCAGCAGTGGAGTTAGGTATCCTGAAGCTTTCTTT
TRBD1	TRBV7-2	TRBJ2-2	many	CASSLTQGAYVGELFF	TGTGCCAGCAGCCTTACACAGGGGGCGTATGTCGGGGAGCTGTTTTTT
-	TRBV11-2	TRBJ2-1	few	CASSLTAGLTHNEQFF	TGTGCCAGCAGCTTAACGGCAGGACTGACACACAATGAGCAGTTCTTC
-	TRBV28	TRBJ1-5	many	CASNTDSNQPQHF	TGTGCCAGCAACACCGATAGCAATCAGCCCCAGCATTTT
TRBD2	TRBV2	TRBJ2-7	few	CASRLRTSRNYEQYF	TGTGCCAGCCGACTACGGACTAGCCGGAACTACGAGCAGTACTTC
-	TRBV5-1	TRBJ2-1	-	CASSAGPYNEQFF	TGCGCCAGCAGCGCGGGGCCGTACAATGAGCAGTTCTTC
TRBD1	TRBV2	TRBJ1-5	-	CANTPGQGSGQPQHF	TGTGCCAACACTCCGGGACAGGGGTCCGGTCAGCCCCAGCATTTT
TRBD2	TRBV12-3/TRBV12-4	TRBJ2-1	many	CASSFAGRTGNEQFF	TGTGCCAGCAGTTTCGCCGGGAGGACGGGCAATGAGCAGTTCTTC
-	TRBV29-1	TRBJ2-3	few	CSALSSSRPRHTQYF	TGCAGCGCCTTAAGTTCTTCTCGACCCAGACATACGCAGTATTTT
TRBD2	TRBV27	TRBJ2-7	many	CASSASGRGSYEQYF	TGTGCCAGCAGTGCTAGCGGGAGGGGGTCCTACGAGCAGTACTTC